This T cell receptor beta chain was obtained from a study of human T cells and chemical hapten exposure. Overall study context: It was small differences in pooled library volume that mainly caused per-sample TCR yields to vary.

Germline CDR1 reads LGHNA; CDR2 reads YSLEER. Trimming removed 3 bases from V and 7 bases from J, with 18 bases in between. The CDR3 contains 15 residues. Individual cDNA molecules had unique molecular identifiers attached to them by the library. TCRdb called the RACE reads again in MiXCR, with one record for every CDR3 protein. The profile shows some 120,000 distinct CDR3 sequences, 8.5% to 9.5% of them singletons. Time point: healthy volunteer bleed at 2 weeks. Whole blood that had not been fractionated was the source of extracted total RNA. This clonotype has a count of ten or more. Sequenced material: whole blood. The chain employs TRBV4-3 and TRBJ1-1; the D gene is possibly TRBD1 (5 bases). This receptor was obtained from a male donor in good health. Some clones in this sample may be carry-over from other donors' samples. CDR3 coding DNA: TGCGCCAGCAGCCAGCGGAAAGGGAGGGGCTTTGAAGCTTTCTTT. It specifies CASSQRKGRGFEAFF.